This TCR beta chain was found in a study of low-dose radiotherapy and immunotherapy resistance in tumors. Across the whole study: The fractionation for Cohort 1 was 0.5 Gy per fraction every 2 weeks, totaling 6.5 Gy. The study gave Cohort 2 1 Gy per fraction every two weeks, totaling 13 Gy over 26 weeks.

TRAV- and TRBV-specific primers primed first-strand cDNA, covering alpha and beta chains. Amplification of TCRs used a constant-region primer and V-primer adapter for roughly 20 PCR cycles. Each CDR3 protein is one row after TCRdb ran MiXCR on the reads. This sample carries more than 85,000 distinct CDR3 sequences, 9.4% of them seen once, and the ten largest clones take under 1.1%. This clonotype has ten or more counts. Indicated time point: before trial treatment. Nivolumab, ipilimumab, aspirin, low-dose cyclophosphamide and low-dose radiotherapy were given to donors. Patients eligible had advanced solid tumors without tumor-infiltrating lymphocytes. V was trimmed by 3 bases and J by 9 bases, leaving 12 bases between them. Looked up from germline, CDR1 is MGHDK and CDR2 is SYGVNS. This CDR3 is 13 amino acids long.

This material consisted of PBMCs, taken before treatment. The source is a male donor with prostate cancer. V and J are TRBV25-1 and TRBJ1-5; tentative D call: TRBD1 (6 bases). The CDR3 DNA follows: TGTGCCAGCAGTGACGGGGACATTCGGCCCCAGCATTTT. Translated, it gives CASSDGDIRPQHF.